This T cell receptor beta chain was captured in a study of cytomegalovirus exposure and HLA in healthy donors. General study findings and limits: There were reportedly fewer N-insertions in an Asian-associated ancestry cluster than the roughly 680-donor mean, in a later analysis.

Note on this clone: Its target is unknown.

The V gene's germline CDR1 is KGHSH and CDR2 LQKENI. This CDR3 contains 15 residues. The trim removed 3 bases at V and 7 bases at J, leaving 6 bases unmatched. Primers included in the PCR were 60 Vbeta and 13 Jbeta primers. Profiled with immunoSEQ multiplex PCR; TCRdb holds only in-frame clones, not every one. Of 65,000 to 95,000 clones detected, roughly 85% appear once; the ten largest clones hold 2% to 3%. The sequencing sample was made of PBMCs. This sequence originates from a man aged 30 to 39 in good health and CMV-seronegative. J is TRBJ1-6 and V is TRBV18; TRBD1 aligns across 7 bases. CDR3 nucleotide sequence: TGTGCCAGCTCACCCGAGGGACAGTGGAATTCACCCCTCCACTTT. Protein sequence: CASSPEGQWNSPLHF.